This T cell receptor beta chain was sequenced during a study of blood T cell repertoires in COVID-19. Across the whole study: Sites across the United States, Italy and Spain contributed samples from acute and convalescent COVID-19. In each case, the material was cDNA or gDNA derived from T cells, B-cell-depleted T cells, or PBMCs.

The CDR3 has 11 amino acids. CDR1 and CDR2 from the germline V gene are SQVTM and ANQGSEA. Original data processing: Reference gene primers were amplified, and this amplification served to estimate nucleated cell counts. Method: immunoSEQ multiplex PCR; TCRdb's copy keeps in-frame clones and lacks some. V and J calls and clone size are given by that table; D and trimming were obtained from the DNA. The sample gives 200,000 to 250,000 clones, around 84% of which show up once; 9.5% to 15% is in the top ten. Specimen: peripheral blood. This TCR was sampled from a human donor in a cohort sampled during active COVID-19. This chain joins TRBV29-1 and TRBJ1-2; 7 nucleotides agree with TRBD1. CDR3 sequence (DNA): TGCACCACAGCAGGGGGTTATGGCTACACCTTC. Its protein product is CTTAGGYGYTF.